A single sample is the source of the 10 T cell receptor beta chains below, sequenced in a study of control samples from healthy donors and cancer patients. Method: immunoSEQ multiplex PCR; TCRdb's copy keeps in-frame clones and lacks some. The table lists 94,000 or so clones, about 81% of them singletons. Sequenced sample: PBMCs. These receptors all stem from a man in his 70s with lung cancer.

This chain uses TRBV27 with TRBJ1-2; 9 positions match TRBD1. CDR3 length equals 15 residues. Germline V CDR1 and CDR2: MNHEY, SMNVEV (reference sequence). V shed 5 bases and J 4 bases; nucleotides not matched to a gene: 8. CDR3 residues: CASSLTGQGSYGYTF. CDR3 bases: TGTGCCAGCAGTCTTACGGGACAGGGCTCCTATGGCTACACCTTC.

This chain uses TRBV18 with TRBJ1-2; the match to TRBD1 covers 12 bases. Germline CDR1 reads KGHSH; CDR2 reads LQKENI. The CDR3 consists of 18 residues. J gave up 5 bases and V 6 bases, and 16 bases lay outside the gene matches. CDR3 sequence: CASSQMGTGGPPGYGYTF. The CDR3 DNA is TGTGCCAGCTCCCAAATGGGGACAGGGGGCCCGCCGGGGTATGGCTACACCTTC.

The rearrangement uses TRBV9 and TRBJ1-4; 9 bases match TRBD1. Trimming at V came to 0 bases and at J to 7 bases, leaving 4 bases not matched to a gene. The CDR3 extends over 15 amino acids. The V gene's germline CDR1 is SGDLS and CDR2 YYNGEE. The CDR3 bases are TGTGCCAGCAGCGTAGGAGGGACAGGGAGTGAAAAACTGTTTTTT. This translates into CASSVGGTGSEKLFF.

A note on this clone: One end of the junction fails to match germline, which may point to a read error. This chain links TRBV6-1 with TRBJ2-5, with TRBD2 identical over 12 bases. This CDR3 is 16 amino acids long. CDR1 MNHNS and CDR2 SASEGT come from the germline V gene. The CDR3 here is CASSASLAGGSLGINF. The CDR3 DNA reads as TGTGCCAGCAGTGCTTCACTAGCGGGGGGCTCCCTGGGTATAAACTTC.

Written as DNA, the CDR3 is TGTGCCAGCAGCCCGGCAAATCAGCCCCAGCATTTT. Translation: CASSPANQPQHF. This rearrangement joins TRBV3-1 (or the pseudogene TRBV3-2) to TRBJ1-5; no firm D call. CDR1 and CDR2 from the germline V gene are LGHDT and YNNKEL (reference sequence). The V end was cut by 4 bases, the J end by 4 bases, with 5 bases between. This CDR3 is 12 amino acids long.

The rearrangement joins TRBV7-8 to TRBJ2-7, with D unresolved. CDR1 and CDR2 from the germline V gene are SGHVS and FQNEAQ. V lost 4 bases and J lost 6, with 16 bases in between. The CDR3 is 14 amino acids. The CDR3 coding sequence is TGTGCCAGCAGCTCGGGCGTGGGGTGGCGCGAGCAGTACTTC. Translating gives CASSSGVGWREQYF. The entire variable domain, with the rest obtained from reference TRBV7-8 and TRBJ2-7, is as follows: GAGVSQSPRYKVAKRGQDVALRCDPISGHVSLFWYQQALGQGPEFLTYFQNEAQLDKSGLPSDRFFAERPEGSVSTLKIQRTQQEDSAVYLCASSSGVGWREQYFGPGTRLTVT.

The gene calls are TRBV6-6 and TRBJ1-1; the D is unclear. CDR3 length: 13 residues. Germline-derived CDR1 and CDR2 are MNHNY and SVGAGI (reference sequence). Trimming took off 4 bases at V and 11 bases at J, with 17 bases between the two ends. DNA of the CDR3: TGTGCCAGCAGTTCGTCCTACAGCCGGGAGGCTTTCTTT. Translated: CASSSSYSREAFF.

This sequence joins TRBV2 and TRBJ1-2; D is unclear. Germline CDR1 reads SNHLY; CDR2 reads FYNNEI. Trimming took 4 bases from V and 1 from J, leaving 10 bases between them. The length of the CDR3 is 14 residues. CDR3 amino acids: CASSGSQLNYGYTF. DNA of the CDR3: TGTGCCAGCAGTGGTAGCCAGCTTAACTATGGCTACACCTTC.

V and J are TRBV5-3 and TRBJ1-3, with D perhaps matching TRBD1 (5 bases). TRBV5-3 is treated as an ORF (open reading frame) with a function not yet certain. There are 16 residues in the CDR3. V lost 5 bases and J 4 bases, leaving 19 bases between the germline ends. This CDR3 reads CARSPRAATPGNTIYF. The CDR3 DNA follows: TGTGCCAGAAGTCCCAGGGCGGCCACGCCCGGAAACACCATATATTTT.

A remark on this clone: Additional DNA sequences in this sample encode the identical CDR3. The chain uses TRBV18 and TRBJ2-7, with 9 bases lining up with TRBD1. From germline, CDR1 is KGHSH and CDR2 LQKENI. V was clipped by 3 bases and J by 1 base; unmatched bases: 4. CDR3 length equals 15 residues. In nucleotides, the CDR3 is TGTGCCAGCTCACCCCCCGGGACAGGGTCCTACGAGCAGTACTTC. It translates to CASSPPGTGSYEQYF.